This T cell receptor (beta chain) emerged from a study of monozygotic twins with inflammatory bowel disease. CDR3 length: 13 amino acids. Collection of a 2.5 ml blood sample took place per donor. Study-level points and caveats: Immunosuppressive treatments differing between patients may have added repertoire variability. Twins with IBD were found to have lower TCRbeta diversity (inverse Simpson) than healthy co-twins.

Notes on this clonotype: Antigen unknown.

Eight separate reactions for every sample produced the cDNA. Reprocessing the 5' RACE reads, TCRdb reports a single entry for every CDR3 protein and omits DNA. With approximately 330,000 distinct CDR3 sequences in the sample, the ten largest clones hold around 2%. This receptor was identified in a human donor with ulcerative colitis or Crohn's disease, or a healthy co-twin of an affected twin (not recorded which). Sequenced sample: blood. This rearrangement joins TRBV12-3 or TRBV12-4 to TRBJ1-1; the D call from TCRdb, TRBD1, cannot be confirmed without DNA. CDR3 sequence: CASSSRGNTEAFF.